This is a list of T cell receptor beta chains from one sample in a study of vaccination effects on CD4 cells after COVID-19. These receptors have no known antigen. The repertoire was sequenced with immunoSEQ multiplex PCR; TCRdb's copy has only in-frame clones and lacks some. This table holds roughly 30,000 clones, around 74% found once. The material was CD4+ T cells from PBMCs cultured without peptide, obtained after COVID-19 vaccination. The source is a human donor who received a COVID-19 vaccine. Each CDR3 is given with its conserved first and last residue. The D gene is left open where the match is weak. Size is omitted from some rows. Given values are once, few, many or a class for expanded clones.

j_gene	d_gene	abundance	v_gene	CDR3nt	CDR3aa
TRBJ1-1	NA	NA	TRBV9	TGTGCCAGCAGCTCCGACGGTTACACTGAAGCTTTCTTT	CASSSDGYTEAFF
TRBJ1-5	NA	few	TRBV7-9	TGTGCCAGCAGCTTACAGGGAACCAATCAGCCCCAGCATTTT	CASSLQGTNQPQHF
TRBJ2-3	TRBD1	few	TRBV7-9	TGTGCCAGCACCACAGGGGGAAGCGACACAGATACGCAGTATTTT	CASTTGGSDTDTQYF
TRBJ1-6	NA	few	TRBV7-6	TGTGCCAGCAGCGATGGCGGCCCAGGGGTGGGTTCACCCCTCCACTTT	CASSDGGPGVGSPLHF
TRBJ1-5	NA	once	TRBV19	TGTGCCAGTAGTATAGCGCAAGGGACCCGCAATCAGCCCCAGCATTTT	CASSIAQGTRNQPQHF
TRBJ1-2	NA	NA	TRBV9	TGTGCCAGCAGCTCCACAGGGTCCGGTAGTGGCTACACCTTC	CASSSTGSGSGYTF
TRBJ2-5	NA	NA	TRBV5-1	TGCGCCAGCAGGGGCGGGAAGAAGACCCAGTACTTC	CASRGGKKTQYF
TRBJ2-3	NA	few	TRBV5-1	TGCGCCAGCAGCTTGGACGGTTCCGATACGCAGTATTTT	CASSLDGSDTQYF
TRBJ1-1	NA	NA	TRBV10-1	TGCGCCAGCAGTGAGAATTGGGGTGCTGAAGCTTTCTTT	CASSENWGAEAFF
TRBJ2-2	NA	NA	TRBV30	TGTGCCTGGACCAACTGGGGGGAGCTGTTTTTT	CAWTNWGELFF
TRBJ1-6	NA	few	TRBV5-1	TGCGCCAGCAGCTTGGCCTCCGCAGGGAGCTCCTATAATTCACCCCTCCACTTT	CASSLASAGSSYNSPLHF
TRBJ1-4	NA	NA	TRBV6-5	TGTGCCAGCAGTACCGGAAATGAAAAACTGTTTTTT	CASSTGNEKLFF
TRBJ1-5	NA	few	TRBV7-9	TGTGCCAGGGGGCCGGGGGATCAGCCCCAGCATTTT	CARGPGDQPQHF
TRBJ2-7	TRBD1	NA	TRBV3-1/TRBV3-2	TGTGCCAGCAGCCAAGGGGGACAGAGACAGGTCTCCTACGAGCAGTACTTC	CASSQGGQRQVSYEQYF
TRBJ2-7	NA	NA	TRBV23-1	TGCGCCAGCAGTCAATCGACCCCCCCGGAGCAGTACTTC	CASSQSTPPEQYF
TRBJ1-2	NA	few	TRBV28	TGTGCCAGCAGTTTCCGGGGGGCGCGTGGCTACACCTTC	CASSFRGARGYTF
TRBJ1-2	TRBD1	NA	TRBV28	TGTGCCAGCAGTTTATTAGACAGGGACGGATATGGCTACACCTTC	CASSLLDRDGYGYTF
TRBJ2-2	NA	NA	TRBV5-5	TGTGCCAGCAGCTTGGGGGATTGGGCGGGATTGGCCGGGGAGCTGTTTTTT	CASSLGDWAGLAGELFF
TRBJ2-3	TRBD2	NA	TRBV30	TGTGCCTGGAGTAAGGGACTAGCGACTACAGATACGCAGTATTTT	CAWSKGLATTDTQYF
TRBJ1-1	NA	NA	TRBV27	TGTGCCAGCAGTTTAAGGAAAAACACTGAAGCTTTCTTT	CASSLRKNTEAFF
TRBJ1-1	TRBD1	few	TRBV5-1	TGCGCCAGCAGAGGGGACAGGGCGACTGAAGCTTTCTTT	CASRGDRATEAFF
TRBJ2-5	NA	NA	TRBV9	TGTGCCAGCAGCGCCGGGATTCAAGAGACCCAGTACTTC	CASSAGIQETQYF
TRBJ1-2	NA	NA	TRBV7-2	TGTGCCAGCAGCACAACTAACACGTTCGGGGGCTATGGCTACACCTTC	CASSTTNTFGGYGYTF
TRBJ2-7	TRBD2	NA	TRBV6-5	TGTGCCAGCAGTTACCAATCTAGCGGGCCATCCTACGAGCAGTACTTC	CASSYQSSGPSYEQYF
TRBJ1-6	NA	NA	TRBV18	TGTGCCAGCTCACCTGGACGGTTTAATTCACCCCTCCACTTT	CASSPGRFNSPLHF
TRBJ2-3	NA	NA	TRBV11-3	TGTGCCAGCAGCTCCACCCCTAAGGATACGCAGTATTTT	CASSSTPKDTQYF
TRBJ2-6	TRBD1	NA	TRBV10-2	TGCGCCAGCAGTACAGGGGGCGGAGGGTCTGGGGCCAACGTCCTGACTTTC	CASSTGGGGSGANVLTF
TRBJ2-7	NA	NA	TRBV19	TGTGCCAGTAGTTTCCCCGGGACGGGTTCCGGAGAGCAGTACTTC	CASSFPGTGSGEQYF
TRBJ2-5	NA	NA	TRBV6-4	TGTGCCAGCCACTACCCCAGGGGTGCCGGGGAGACCCAGTACTTC	CASHYPRGAGETQYF
TRBJ1-3	TRBD1	NA	TRBV15	TGTGCCACCAGCAGACGTGACAGGGCATTCTCTGGAAACACCATATATTTT	CATSRRDRAFSGNTIYF
TRBJ1-4	NA	NA	TRBV3-1/TRBV3-2	TGTGCCAGCAGCCAAGATCTGAGGGCGGGACGAAAACTGTTTTTT	CASSQDLRAGRKLFF
TRBJ2-2	NA	NA	TRBV6-5	TGTGCCAGCAGTTATTTGGGCAGGAGAAGAGCCGGGGAGCTGTTTTTT	CASSYLGRRRAGELFF
TRBJ1-2	NA	NA	TRBV30	TGTGCCTGGAGTGCGACCGGGGGAAACTATGGCTACACCTTC	CAWSATGGNYGYTF
TRBJ2-7	NA	NA	TRBV3-1/TRBV3-2	TGTGCCAGCAGCCTCGGACAGACCTACGAGCAGTACTTC	CASSLGQTYEQYF
TRBJ2-7	NA	NA	TRBV11-2	TGTGCCAGCAGCTTCCCGACCCCCACGCACGAGCAGTACTTC	CASSFPTPTHEQYF
TRBJ2-5	TRBD2	NA	TRBV9	TGTGCCAGCAGCCTAGCGGGGGGGCGGGAAGAGACCCAGTACTTC	CASSLAGGREETQYF
TRBJ1-3	NA	NA	TRBV4-2	TGTGCCAGCAGCCAAGACCCCGGGACACCACTTAGGGGAAACACCATATATTTT	CASSQDPGTPLRGNTIYF
TRBJ1-6	NA	NA	TRBV6-5	TGTGCCAGCAGTAGAGAAGAAGGGATCTATTCACCCCTCCACTTT	CASSREEGIYSPLHF
TRBJ2-1	TRBD1	NA	TRBV29-1	TGCAGCGTCGGGACAGCGGCCAATGAGCAGTTCTTC	CSVGTAANEQFF
TRBJ1-3	NA	NA	TRBV18	TGTGCCAGCTCACCGGGGACCCCCGACTCTGGAAACACCATATATTTT	CASSPGTPDSGNTIYF
TRBJ2-5	TRBD2	NA	TRBV9	TGTGCCAGCAGCCCCGACAGCGGGGGGGCTGGAGAGACCCAGTACTTC	CASSPDSGGAGETQYF
TRBJ1-5	TRBD1	NA	TRBV28	TGTGCCAGCAGTATCAGGGGGCCGACGAGCAATCAGCCCCAGCATTTT	CASSIRGPTSNQPQHF
TRBJ2-7	NA	few	TRBV18	TGTGCCAGCTCACCGACGGGTCTCTCCTACGAGCAGTACTTC	CASSPTGLSYEQYF
TRBJ2-1	TRBD2	once	TRBV4-1	TGCGCCAGCAGGGACCCTAGCGGTTACTACAATGAGCAGTTCTTC	CASRDPSGYYNEQFF
TRBJ2-1	NA	few	TRBV4-1	TGCGCCAGCAGCCAAGAACAGCCAGGGGGGATCTCCTACAATGAGCAGTTCTTC	CASSQEQPGGISYNEQFF
TRBJ1-3	NA	NA	TRBV19	TGTGCCAGTAGTATCGCGGACGCAGGAAACACCATATATTTT	CASSIADAGNTIYF
TRBJ1-1	TRBD1	few	TRBV7-9	TGTGCCAGCAGCTCCGGACAGGGGGCTTTCTTT	CASSSGQGAFF
TRBJ1-4	TRBD1	few	TRBV29-1	TGCAGCGGAGGGGACAGTAATGAAAAACTGTTTTTT	CSGGDSNEKLFF
TRBJ2-1	TRBD1	NA	TRBV27	TGTGCCAGCAGTTTCAGACAGGGGGCCCATGAGCAGTTCTTC	CASSFRQGAHEQFF